Sequencing of this TCR beta chain was carried out in a study of radiotherapy plus CTLA-4 blockade in lung cancer. Study background: Disease control was present in 25% to 35% of patients, and objective responses in approximately 20%.

The method was immunoSEQ multiplex PCR; TCRdb's version includes in-frame clones alone and lacks a portion of them. The sample lists some 50,000 clones, around four fifths seen once, with roughly 3.5% in the top ten. V shed 4 bases and J shed 2 bases, with 6 bases lying between them. Germline CDR1 is SGHVS and CDR2 is FNYEAQ. The CDR3 loop spans 12 amino acids. This clone was picked up one time. This sequence was found in a human donor with non-small cell lung cancer who had a partial response to radiotherapy plus ipilimumab. The specimen was peripheral blood, collected from a patient treated with radiotherapy plus ipilimumab. This chain uses TRBV7-6 with TRBJ2-7; D ambiguous. The CDR3 bases are TGTGCCAGCAGCTCCCACACCTACGAGCAGTACTTC. Protein sequence: CASSSHTYEQYF.